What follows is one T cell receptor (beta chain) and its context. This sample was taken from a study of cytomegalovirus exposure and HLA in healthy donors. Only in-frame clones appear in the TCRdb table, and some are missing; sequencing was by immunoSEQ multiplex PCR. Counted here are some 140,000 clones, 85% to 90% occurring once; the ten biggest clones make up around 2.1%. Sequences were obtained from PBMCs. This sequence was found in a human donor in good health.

The CDR3 reads CASSSFILAGSTDTQYF. The CDR3 DNA is TGTGCCAGCAGCTCCTTCATACTAGCGGGGAGCACAGATACGCAGTATTTT. The chain is built from TRBV13 and TRBJ2-3, with 10 bases identical to TRBD2. This CDR3 region has 17 residues. Per germline, CDR1 PRHDT and CDR2 FYEKMQ (reference sequence). J gave up 0 bases and V 4 bases, and 7 bases lay outside the gene matches. Full variable domain (missing parts from reference TRBV13 and TRBJ2-3): AAGVIQSPRHLIKEKRETATLKCYPIPRHDTVYWYQQGPGQDPQFLISFYEKMQSDKGSIPDRFSAQQFSDYHSELNMSSLELGDSALYFCASSSFILAGSTDTQYFGPGTRLTVL.